This T cell receptor (beta chain) is from a study of blood T cells in healthy people across ages. The sample, about 9.7 milliliters of peripheral blood, was drawn from each donor. Findings of the study overall: Long-lived donors carried more naive CD4+ cells and greater diversity than aged donors.

There are 15 residues in the CDR3. Germline values: CDR1 DFQATT, CDR2 SNEGSKA (reference sequence). Trimming cost V 4 bases and J 0 bases, with 13 bases left between them. This clonotype was found a few times. Its antigen is currently unknown. A sample-barcoded 5' primer and a J-beta primer mix were used in a second PCR of roughly 7 to 12 cycles. Tags on each cDNA molecule came from a template-switch adaptor with 12 random nucleotides. In TCRdb, the 5' RACE reads were re-called with MiXCR into one record per CDR3 protein. The sample consists of 1.5 million to 2 million distinct CDR3 sequences, 28% of them appearing once.

The chain has TRBV20-1 and TRBJ1-5; D is possibly TRBD1 (5 bases). Sequenced material: blood. This receptor was obtained from a woman aged 25 to 39 in good health. DNA for the CDR3: TGCAGTGCTATCCTTGGGGCGAATAGCAATCAGCCCCAGCATTTT. It yields the protein CSAILGANSNQPQHF.